These 26 T cell receptor beta chains were sequenced from one sample in a study of neurological immune-mediated disorders. From the 5' RACE reads, TCRdb called clonotypes with MiXCR, one entry per CDR3 protein. The data contain 95,000 to 110,000 distinct CDR3 sequences, more than 10% of them singletons. Time point noted: longitudinal time-point 3. The specimen sequenced was PBMCs. All receptors come from a female donor with HTLV-1-associated myelopathy (HAM/TSP).

The table lists this clonotype with a few counts. The rearrangement uses TRBV5-6 and TRBJ2-7; possibly TRBD2 for D (5 bases). CDR3 size: 13 residues. Between the trimmed V and J ends, which lost 1 base and 6 bases, there was a span of 11 bases. Germline V gives CDR1 SGHDT, CDR2 YYEEEE. CDR3 nucleotides: TGTGCCAGCAGCTTGTCTGAGGGCTCCGAGCAGTACTTC. Amino acids: CASSLSEGSEQYF. The full variable domain, in which reference TRBV5-6 and TRBJ2-7 provide the parts outside the CDR3, is DAGVTQSPTHLIKTRGQQVTLRCSPKSGHDTVSWYQQALGQGPQFIFQYYEEEERQRGNFPDRFSGHQFPNYSSELNVNALLLGDSALYLCASSLSEGSEQYFGPGTRLTVT.

This clonotype has only one observation. The J gene is TRBJ2-4, the V gene TRBV28; 8 positions match TRBD2. Germline loops: CDR1 MDHEN, CDR2 SYDVKM. The CDR3 length is 13 residues. V lost 7 bases and J lost 7; bases outside the gene matches: 6. CDR3 in DNA: TGTGCCAGCATATTGGCGGGGGGCAACATTCAGTACTTC. As protein: CASILAGGNIQYF.

This clonotype has just a few counts. V gene TRBV9 combines with J gene TRBJ2-3; 9 positions agree with TRBD2. J gave up 2 bases and V 5 bases, and 21 bases lay outside the gene matches. This CDR3 region has 20 residues. Germline V gives CDR1 SGDLS, CDR2 YYNGEE. The CDR3 loop is CASSNLVGQEKGLATDTQYF. CDR3 nucleotide sequence: TGTGCCAGCAGTAACCTTGTCGGACAGGAAAAGGGACTAGCCACAGATACGCAGTATTTT.

This clonotype was counted ten times or more. The V call is TRBV20-1, the J call TRBJ1-1; a possible D gene is TRBD1 (5 bases). The CDR3 extends over 13 amino acids. The germline V gene has CDR1 DFQATT and CDR2 SNEGSKA (reference sequence). The V end was cut by 3 bases, the J end by 1 base, with 9 bases between. The CDR3 sequence is CSARGPPNTEAFF. In nucleotides, the CDR3 is TGCAGTGCTAGGGGGCCGCCGAACACTGAAGCTTTCTTT.

The table lists this clonotype with many counts. V usage is TRBV5-1 and J usage is TRBJ2-3, with 8 bases lining up with TRBD2. The germline V gene encodes CDR1 SGHRS and CDR2 YFSETQ. The CDR3 runs to 19 residues. The V segment lost 3 bases and the J segment 2 bases; nucleotides outside the gene matches: 17. CDR3 sequence reads: CASSSYPLIAGTSTDTQYF. CDR3 sequence (DNA): TGCGCCAGCAGCTCATACCCCCTAATAGCGGGAACCTCCACAGATACGCAGTATTTT.

This clonotype appeared many times. The chain combines TRBV20-1 with TRBJ2-2; 9 nucleotides agree with TRBD2. This CDR3 is 13 amino acids long. Germline V CDR1 and CDR2: DFQATT, SNEGSKA (reference sequence). The ends lost 6 bases at V and 2 bases at J; junction bases unmatched: 1. CDR3 amino acids: CSAAGGNTGELFF. In DNA form, the CDR3 reads TGCAGTGCAGCGGGGGGTAACACCGGGGAGCTGTTTTTT.

This clonotype showed up many times. The chain carries TRBV7-9 and TRBJ2-7; tentatively, D is TRBD1 (6 bases). Trimming stripped 7 bases from V and 3 bases from J, with 13 bases between. The V gene's germline CDR1 is SEHNR and CDR2 FQNEAQ (reference sequence). CDR3 length equals 13 residues. Here the CDR3 DNA reads TGTGCCAGCATTGCGGACAGAAACTACGAGCAGTACTTC. Amino acids: CASIADRNYEQYF.

In its sample, this clonotype was seen many times. This chain uses TRBV7-3 with TRBJ2-1; D not resolved. V lost 1 base, J lost 7 bases, and 14 bases lay in between. Germline CDR1 reads SGHTA; CDR2 reads FQGTGA. The CDR3 consists of 15 residues. The CDR3 nucleotides read TGTGCCAGCAGCTTAAAGGCCGGAATGAGTAATGAGCAGTTCTTC. Translation gives CASSLKAGMSNEQFF.

This clonotype was detected ten times or more. The chain couples TRBV4-1 to TRBJ1-1, with unresolved D. Germline V CDR1 and CDR2: MGHRA, YSYEKL. The CDR3 totals 15 residues. V dropped 0 bases and J dropped 9 bases, with 17 bases sitting between them. The CDR3 region has the DNA TGCGCCAGCAGCCAAGATGGAAGTTTGAAGAAGAAAGCTTTCTTT. Translating gives CASSQDGSLKKKAFF.

This clonotype was recorded many times. The rearrangement uses TRBV5-1 and TRBJ2-4; D call uncertain. Trimming removed 1 base from V and 1 base from J, with 12 bases in between. Germline CDR1 SGHRS, CDR2 YFSETQ. This CDR3 is built from 16 residues. The CDR3 DNA sequence: TGCGCCAGCAGCTTGAACGATGGCGTGGCCAAAAACATTCAGTACTTC. This gives the protein CASSLNDGVAKNIQYF.

The table lists this clonotype with many counts. The chain has TRBV7-7 and TRBJ2-5; D possibly corresponds to TRBD2 (6 bases). The CDR3 is made up of 14 amino acids. Germline V lookup: CDR1 SSHAT, CDR2 FNYEAQ (reference sequence). Trimming shortened V by 5 bases and J by 5 bases, and 15 bases separated the two germline ends. CDR3: CASSQSGLGETQYF. In nucleotides, the CDR3 is TGTGCCAGCAGCCAATCGGGACTTGGGGAGACCCAGTACTTC.

Ten or more counts support this clonotype. The chain recombines TRBV14 with TRBJ2-3; maybe TRBD2 (6 bases). The germline V gene has CDR1 SGHDN and CDR2 FVKESK. Trimming pared 4 bases from V and 1 base from J, leaving 21 bases between. The CDR3 covers 18 residues. Written as DNA, the CDR3 is TGTGCCAGCAGCCCATTAAAATCAGGAGGGGTCGGCACAGATACGCAGTATTTT. Translated: CASSPLKSGGVGTDTQYF.

This sequence joins TRBV2 and TRBJ1-1; the D is unclear. Germline V CDR1 and CDR2: SNHLY, FYNNEI. The V end lost 1 base, the J end lost 4 bases, and 10 bases lay between the germline ends. The CDR3 has 14 amino acids. DNA of the CDR3: TGTGCCAGCAGTGAAGGCGGGGTCGGCACTGAAGCTTTCTTT. Its protein product is CASSEGGVGTEAFF.

This clonotype has at least ten counts. The chain recombines TRBV7-3 with TRBJ2-7; 9 nucleotides align to TRBD1. The CDR3 contains 15 residues. V shed 4 bases and J 3 bases; nucleotides not matched to a gene: 7. Germline CDR1 and CDR2: SGHTA and FQGTGA. The CDR3 DNA reads TGTGCCAGCAGCTCGGGACAGGGAAGAGGCTACGAGCAGTACTTC. Translation: CASSSGQGRGYEQYF.

This clonotype occurred many times. V gene TRBV20-1 combines with J gene TRBJ2-7, with TRBD2 identical over 9 bases. V shed 3 bases and J 3 bases; nucleotides not matched to a gene: 3. The CDR3 is made up of 13 amino acids. CDR1 is DFQATT, CDR2 SNEGSKA, per germline (reference sequence). CDR3 DNA sequence: TGCAGTGCTAGCCGGACTAGCGTCTACGAGCAGTACTTC. Residues: CSASRTSVYEQYF.

This clonotype was seen many times. J is TRBJ2-6 and V is TRBV5-1; D gene unclear. Trimming removed 1 base at V and 1 base at J, with 6 bases between. Germline values: CDR1 SGHRS, CDR2 YFSETQ. This CDR3 has 15 residues. Here the CDR3 reads CASSLSGSGANVLTF. CDR3 in DNA: TGCGCCAGCAGCTTGAGTGGGTCTGGGGCCAACGTCCTGACTTTC.

In this sample, this clonotype turned up many times. The rearrangement joins TRBV7-9 to TRBJ1-1, with D perhaps matching TRBD1 (6 bases). CDR3 length: 15 amino acids. CDR1 and CDR2 (germline): SEHNR, FQNEAQ (reference sequence). The V and J ends lost 4 bases and 4 bases respectively, with 16 bases between them. The CDR3 protein is CASSSRGHSSTEAFF. For the CDR3, the DNA is TGTGCCAGCAGCTCCAGGGGCCATTCGAGCACTGAAGCTTTCTTT.

In its sample, this clonotype was seen many times. The CDR3 sequence: CASSLNRGYNEQFF. The CDR3 nucleotides read TGCGCCAGCAGCTTGAACAGGGGTTACAATGAGCAGTTCTTC. This rearrangement joins TRBV5-1 to TRBJ2-1; TRBD1 agrees at 7 bases. J gave up 4 bases and V 1 base, and 2 bases lay outside the gene matches. CDR1 is SGHRS, CDR2 YFSETQ, per germline. CDR3 size: 14 residues.

This clonotype was counted only a few times. The chain is built from TRBV18 and TRBJ1-1; possible D gene TRBD1, 5 bases. Germline V gene lookup returns CDR1 KGHSH and CDR2 LQKENI. The V end was cut by 2 bases, the J end by 0 bases, with 10 bases between. This CDR3 contains 15 residues. The CDR3 here is CASSPVGVVNTEAFF. Written as DNA, the CDR3 is TGTGCCAGCTCACCAGTAGGGGTGGTGAACACTGAAGCTTTCTTT.

This clonotype occurred many times. The gene calls are TRBV28 and TRBJ2-1; 7 bases fit TRBD1. The CDR3 has 14 residues. With 5 bases clipped from V and 12 bases from J, the junction kept 13 bases outside the gene matches. Per germline, CDR1 MDHEN and CDR2 SYDVKM. CDR3 amino acids: CASSPPSTGFRQFF. In DNA, the CDR3 is TGTGCCAGCAGTCCACCCTCGACAGGGTTTAGGCAGTTCTTC.

A word on this clonotype: One junction end disagrees with the germline gene, perhaps due to a read error. The J gene is TRBJ1-1, the V gene TRBV29-1; 9 bases line up with TRBD1. Germline CDR1 and CDR2: SQVTM and ANQGSEA. There are 16 residues in the CDR3. The CDR3 protein is CSAVKTVQGARTGAFF. The DNA of the CDR3 is TGCAGCGCGGTGAAAACGGTACAGGGGGCGCGAACTGGAGCTTTCTTT.

This clonotype was detected ten times or more. The chain uses TRBV9 and TRBJ1-1, with D possibly being TRBD1 (5 bases). There are 14 residues in the CDR3. The V and J ends lost 0 bases and 3 bases respectively, with 9 bases between them. Germline CDR1 is SGDLS and CDR2 is YYNGEE. CDR3: CASSVGGTDTEAFF. The CDR3 DNA follows: TGTGCCAGCAGCGTAGGGGGCACTGACACTGAAGCTTTCTTT.

This clonotype was counted many times. The chain uses TRBV20-1 and TRBJ2-6; D remains ambiguous. CDR3 size: 13 residues. V dropped 4 bases and J dropped 2 bases, with 6 bases sitting between them. Germline values: CDR1 DFQATT, CDR2 SNEGSKA (reference sequence). DNA for the CDR3: TGCAGTGCTAACTTACCTGGGGCCAACGTCCTGACTTTC. This translates into CSANLPGANVLTF.

This clonotype was observed at least ten times. This rearrangement joins TRBV7-3 to TRBJ1-5; D ambiguous. The CDR3 spans 19 residues. The V end lost 5 bases, the J end lost 0 bases, and 23 bases lay between the germline ends. Germline assignment: CDR1 SGHTA and CDR2 FQGTGA. CDR3 DNA sequence: TGTGCCAGCAGCCCAAACGAAACAATGCGTCTTCATAGCAATCAGCCCCAGCATTTT. The encoded protein is CASSPNETMRLHSNQPQHF.

Ten or more counts support this clonotype. This chain uses TRBV6-5 with TRBJ2-3; D uncertain. The V gene's germline CDR1 is MNHEY and CDR2 SVGAGI. The CDR3 sequence is 15 residues long. The V gene lost 3 bases and the J gene lost 2 bases, with 12 bases spanning the gap. Here the CDR3 DNA reads TGTGCCAGCAGTTATGGAACAGCTAACACAGATACGCAGTATTTT. This gives the protein CASSYGTANTDTQYF.

This clonotype was recorded at least ten times. The chain employs TRBV3-1 and TRBJ2-6; TRBD2 matches 7 bases. Unmatched junction bases numbered 8, after V lost 1 base and J lost 2 bases. The length of the CDR3 is 18 residues. Germline loops: CDR1 LGHDT, CDR2 YNNKEL (reference sequence). The CDR3 sequence: CASSQAPRGVTGANVLTF. The CDR3 nucleotides read TGTGCCAGCAGCCAAGCACCCCGGGGGGTAACTGGGGCCAACGTCCTGACTTTC. Looking up the rest from reference TRBV3-1 and TRBJ2-6 gives the full variable domain: DTAVSQTPKYLVTQMGNDKSIKCEQNLGHDTMYWYKQDSKKFLKIMFSYNNKELIINETVPNRFSPKSPDKAHLNLHINSLELGDSAVYFCASSQAPRGVTGANVLTFGAGSRLTVL.